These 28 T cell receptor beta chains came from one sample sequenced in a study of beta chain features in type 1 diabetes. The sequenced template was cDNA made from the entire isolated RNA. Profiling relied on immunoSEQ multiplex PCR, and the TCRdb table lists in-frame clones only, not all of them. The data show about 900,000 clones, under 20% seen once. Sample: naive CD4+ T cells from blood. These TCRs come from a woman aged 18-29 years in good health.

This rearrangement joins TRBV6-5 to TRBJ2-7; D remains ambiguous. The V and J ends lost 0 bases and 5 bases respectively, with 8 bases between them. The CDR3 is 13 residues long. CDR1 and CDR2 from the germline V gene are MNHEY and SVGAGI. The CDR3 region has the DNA TGTGCCAGCAGTTACTCGATTCGGGACGAGCAGTACTTC. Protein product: CASSYSIRDEQYF.

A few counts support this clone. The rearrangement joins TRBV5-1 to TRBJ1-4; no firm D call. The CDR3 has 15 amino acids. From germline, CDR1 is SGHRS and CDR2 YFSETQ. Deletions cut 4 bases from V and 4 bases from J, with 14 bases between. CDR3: CASSQMGARNEKLFF. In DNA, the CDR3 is TGCGCCAGCAGCCAAATGGGTGCCCGTAATGAAAAACTGTTTTTT.

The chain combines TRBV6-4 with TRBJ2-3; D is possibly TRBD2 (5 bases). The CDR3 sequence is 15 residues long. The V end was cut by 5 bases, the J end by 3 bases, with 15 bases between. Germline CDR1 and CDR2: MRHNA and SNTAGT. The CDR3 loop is CASSKTGIRTDTQYF. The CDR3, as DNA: TGTGCCAGCAGTAAAACCGGGATTAGAACAGATACGCAGTATTTT.

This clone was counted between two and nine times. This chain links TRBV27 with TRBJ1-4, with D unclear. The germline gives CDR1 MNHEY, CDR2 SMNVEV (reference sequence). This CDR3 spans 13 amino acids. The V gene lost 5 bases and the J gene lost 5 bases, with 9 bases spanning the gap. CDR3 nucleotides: TGTGCCAGCAGTAGTCGATCCAATGAAAAACTGTTTTTT. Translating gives CASSSRSNEKLFF.

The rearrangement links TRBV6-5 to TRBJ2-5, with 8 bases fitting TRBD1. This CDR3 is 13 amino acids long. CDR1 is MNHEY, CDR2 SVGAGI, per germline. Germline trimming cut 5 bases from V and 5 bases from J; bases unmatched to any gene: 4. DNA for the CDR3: TGTGCCAGCAGTAAACGACAGGGGGAGACCCAGTACTTC. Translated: CASSKRQGETQYF.

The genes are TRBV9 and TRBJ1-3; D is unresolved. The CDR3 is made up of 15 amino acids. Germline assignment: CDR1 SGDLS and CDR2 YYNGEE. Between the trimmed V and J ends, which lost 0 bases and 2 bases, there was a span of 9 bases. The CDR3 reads CASSVEGQPGNTIYF. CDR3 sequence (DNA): TGTGCCAGCAGCGTAGAAGGGCAGCCTGGAAACACCATATATTTT.

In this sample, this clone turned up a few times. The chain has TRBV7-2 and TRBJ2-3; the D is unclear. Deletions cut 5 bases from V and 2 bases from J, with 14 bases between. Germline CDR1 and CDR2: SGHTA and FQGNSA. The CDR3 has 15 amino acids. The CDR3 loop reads CASSQGRILTDTQYF. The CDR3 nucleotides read TGTGCCAGCAGCCAAGGGCGAATTCTCACAGATACGCAGTATTTT.

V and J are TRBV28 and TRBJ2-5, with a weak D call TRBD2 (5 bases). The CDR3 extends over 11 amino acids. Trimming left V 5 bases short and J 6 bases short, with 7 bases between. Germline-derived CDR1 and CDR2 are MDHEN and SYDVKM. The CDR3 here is CASSEGKTQYF. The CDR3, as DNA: TGTGCCAGCAGTGAGGGAAAGACCCAGTACTTC.

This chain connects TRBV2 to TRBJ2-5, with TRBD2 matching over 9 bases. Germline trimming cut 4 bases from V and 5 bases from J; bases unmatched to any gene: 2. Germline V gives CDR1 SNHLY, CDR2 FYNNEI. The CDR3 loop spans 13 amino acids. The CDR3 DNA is TGTGCCAGCAGTGGTAGCGGGAGTGAGACCCAGTACTTC. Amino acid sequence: CASSGSGSETQYF. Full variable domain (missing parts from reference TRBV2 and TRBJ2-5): EPEVTQTPSHQVTQMGQEVILRCVPISNHLYFYWYRQILGQKVEFLVSFYNNEISEKSEIFDDQFSVERPDGSNFTLKIRSTKLEDSAMYFCASSGSGSETQYFGPGTRLLVL.

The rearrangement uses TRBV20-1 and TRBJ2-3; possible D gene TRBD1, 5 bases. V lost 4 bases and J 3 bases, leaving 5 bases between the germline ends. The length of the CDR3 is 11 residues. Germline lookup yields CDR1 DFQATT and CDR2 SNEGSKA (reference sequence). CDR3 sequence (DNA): TGCAGTGCTAAGGGGACAGATACGCAGTATTTT. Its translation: CSAKGTDTQYF.

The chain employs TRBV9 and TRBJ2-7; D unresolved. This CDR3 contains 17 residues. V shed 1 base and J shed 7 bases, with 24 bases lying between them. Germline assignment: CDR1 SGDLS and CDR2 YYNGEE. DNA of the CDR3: TGTGCCAGCAGCGTATGCCAGCTCAGCCCGATCGTGAGTGAGCAGTACTTC. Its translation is CASSVCQLSPIVSEQYF.

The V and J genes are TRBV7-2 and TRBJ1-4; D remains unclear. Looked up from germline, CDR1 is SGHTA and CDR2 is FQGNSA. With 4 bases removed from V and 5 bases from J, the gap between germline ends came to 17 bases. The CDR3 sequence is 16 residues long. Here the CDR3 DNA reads TGTGCCAGCAGCTCCCATACACAGCGCCCAAATGAAAAACTGTTTTTT. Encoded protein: CASSSHTQRPNEKLFF.

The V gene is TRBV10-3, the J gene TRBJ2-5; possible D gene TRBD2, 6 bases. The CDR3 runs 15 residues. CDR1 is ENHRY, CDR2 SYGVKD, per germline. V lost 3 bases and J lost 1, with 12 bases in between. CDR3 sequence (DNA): TGTGCCATCAGTGAAACGGGAGATTTCCAAGAGACCCAGTACTTC. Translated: CAISETGDFQETQYF.

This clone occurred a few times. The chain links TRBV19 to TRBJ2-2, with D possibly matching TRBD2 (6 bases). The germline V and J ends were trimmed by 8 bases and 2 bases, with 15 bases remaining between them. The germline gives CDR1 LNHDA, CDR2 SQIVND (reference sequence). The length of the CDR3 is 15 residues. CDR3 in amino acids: CASAPPSVNTGELFF. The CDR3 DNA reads TGTGCCAGTGCCCCGCCTAGCGTTAACACCGGGGAGCTGTTTTTT.

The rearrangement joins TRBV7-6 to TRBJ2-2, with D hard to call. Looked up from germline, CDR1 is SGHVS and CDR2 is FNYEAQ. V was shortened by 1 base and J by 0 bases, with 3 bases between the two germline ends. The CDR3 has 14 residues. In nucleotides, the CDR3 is TGTGCCAGCAGCTTAGTTTCGAACACCGGGGAGCTGTTTTTT. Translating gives CASSLVSNTGELFF.

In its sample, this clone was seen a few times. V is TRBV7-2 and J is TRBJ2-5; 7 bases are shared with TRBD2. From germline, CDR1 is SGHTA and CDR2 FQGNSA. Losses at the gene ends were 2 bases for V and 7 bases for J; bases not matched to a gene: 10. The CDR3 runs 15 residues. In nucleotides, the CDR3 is TGTGCCAGCAGCTTATTTAGCGGGTCCGGGGGGACCCAGTACTTC. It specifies CASSLFSGSGGTQYF.

The CDR3 DNA reads TGCGCCACTCCCGGGACGGGAAACAATCAGCCCCAGCATTTT. Its protein is CATPGTGNNQPQHF. The chain joins TRBV23-1 to TRBJ1-5; TRBD1 might be the D (5 bases). Being an ORF, TRBV23-1 has a function that is uncertain. Trimming shortened V by 10 bases and J by 3 bases, and 16 bases separated the two germline ends. This CDR3 region has 14 residues.

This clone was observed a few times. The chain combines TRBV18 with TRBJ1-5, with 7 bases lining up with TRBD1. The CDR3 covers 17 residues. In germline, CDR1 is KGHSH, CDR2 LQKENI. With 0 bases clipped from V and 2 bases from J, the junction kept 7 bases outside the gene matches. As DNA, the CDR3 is TGTGCCAGCTCACCACCGGCGGCAGGGGGGGGCAATCAGCCCCAGCATTTT. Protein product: CASSPPAAGGGNQPQHF.

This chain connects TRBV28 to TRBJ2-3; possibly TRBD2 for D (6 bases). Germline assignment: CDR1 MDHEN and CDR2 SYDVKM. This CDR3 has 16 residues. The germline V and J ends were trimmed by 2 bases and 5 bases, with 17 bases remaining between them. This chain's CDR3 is CASSLVAAGSVDTQYF. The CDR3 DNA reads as TGTGCCAGCAGTTTAGTCGCAGCGGGTTCGGTAGATACGCAGTATTTT. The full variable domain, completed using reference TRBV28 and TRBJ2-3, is DVKVTQSSRYLVKRTGEKVFLECVQDMDHENMFWYRQDPGLGLRLIYFSYDVKMKEKGDIPEGYSVSREKKERFSLILESASTNQTSMYLCASSLVAAGSVDTQYFGPGTRLTVL.

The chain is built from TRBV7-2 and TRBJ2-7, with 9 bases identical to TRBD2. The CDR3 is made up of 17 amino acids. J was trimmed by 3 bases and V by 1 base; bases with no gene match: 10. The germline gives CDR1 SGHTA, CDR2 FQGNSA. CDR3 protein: CASSLVGAGGPVYEQYF. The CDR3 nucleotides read TGTGCCAGCAGCTTAGTTGGGGCGGGAGGGCCCGTCTACGAGCAGTACTTC.

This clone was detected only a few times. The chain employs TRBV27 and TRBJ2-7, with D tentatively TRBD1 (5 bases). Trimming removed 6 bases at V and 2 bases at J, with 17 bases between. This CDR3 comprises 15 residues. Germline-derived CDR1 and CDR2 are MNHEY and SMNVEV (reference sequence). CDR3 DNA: TGTGCCAGCAGGCCTGGGCAGGGCCCTCCCTACGAGCAGTACTTC. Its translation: CASRPGQGPPYEQYF.

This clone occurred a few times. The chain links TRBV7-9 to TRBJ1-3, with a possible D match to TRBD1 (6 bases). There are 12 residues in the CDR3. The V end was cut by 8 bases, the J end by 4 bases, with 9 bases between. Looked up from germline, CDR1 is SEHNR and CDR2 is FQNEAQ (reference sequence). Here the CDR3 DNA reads TGTGCCAGCGAGGGACACGGAAACACCATATATTTT. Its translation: CASEGHGNTIYF.

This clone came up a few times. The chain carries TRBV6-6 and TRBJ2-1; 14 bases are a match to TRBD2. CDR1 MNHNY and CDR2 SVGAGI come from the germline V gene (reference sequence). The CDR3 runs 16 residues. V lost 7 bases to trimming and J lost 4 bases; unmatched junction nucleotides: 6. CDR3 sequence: CASTRGLAGGYNEQFF. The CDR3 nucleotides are TGTGCCAGCACCCGAGGACTAGCGGGAGGTTACAATGAGCAGTTCTTC.

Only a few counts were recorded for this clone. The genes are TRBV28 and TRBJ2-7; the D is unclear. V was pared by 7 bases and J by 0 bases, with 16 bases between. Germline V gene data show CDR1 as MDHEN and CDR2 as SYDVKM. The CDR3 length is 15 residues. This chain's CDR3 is CASTAQSISSYEQYF. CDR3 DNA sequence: TGTGCCAGCACCGCACAGAGCATATCCTCCTACGAGCAGTACTTC.

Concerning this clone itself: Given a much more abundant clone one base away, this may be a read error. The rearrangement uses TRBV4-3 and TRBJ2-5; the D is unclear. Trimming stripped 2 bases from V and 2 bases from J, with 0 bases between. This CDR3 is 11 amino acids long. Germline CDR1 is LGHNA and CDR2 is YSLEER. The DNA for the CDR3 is TGCGCCAGCAGCCAACAAGAGACCCAGTACTTC. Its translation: CASSQQETQYF.

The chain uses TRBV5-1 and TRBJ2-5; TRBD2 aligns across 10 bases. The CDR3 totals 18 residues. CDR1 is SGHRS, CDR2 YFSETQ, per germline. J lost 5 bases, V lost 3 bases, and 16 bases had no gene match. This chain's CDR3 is CASSSKPLLAGSGETQYF. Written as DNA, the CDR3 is TGCGCCAGCAGCTCGAAACCTCTACTAGCGGGGTCAGGGGAGACCCAGTACTTC.

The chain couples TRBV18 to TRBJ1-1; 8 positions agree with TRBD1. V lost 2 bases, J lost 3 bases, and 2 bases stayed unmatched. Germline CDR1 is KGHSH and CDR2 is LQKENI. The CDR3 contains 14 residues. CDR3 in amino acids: CASSPETGDTEAFF. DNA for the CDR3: TGTGCCAGCTCACCAGAGACAGGGGACACTGAAGCTTTCTTT.

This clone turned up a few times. CDR3 in DNA: TGTGCCATCAGGGAAGGGGGTTTATACGAGCAGTACTTC. This codes for CAIREGGLYEQYF. The V gene is TRBV10-3, the J gene TRBJ2-7; D is possibly TRBD1 (6 bases). This CDR3 has 13 amino acids. Trimming stripped 6 bases from V and 4 bases from J, with 13 bases between. CDR1 is ENHRY and CDR2 is SYGVKD in the germline V gene.